These T cell receptor beta chains were read from a single sample in a study of blood T cells in healthy people across ages. In TCRdb, the 5' RACE reads were re-called with MiXCR into one record per CDR3 protein. The sample yields under 1,100,000 distinct CDR3 sequences, approximately 25% seen once. These same data were also listed under a study on T cells of mothers and their children.

Sequencing was performed on blood. The origin of the receptors is a girl aged 2 to 9 in good health. Both conserved end residues are part of each CDR3. Each record gives: D gene, clone size, J gene, V gene, CDR3 DNA, CDR3 protein. D genes are given only for firm matches. A clone size is listed for some rows: how often the clone was seen (once, few, many), or a class if it is expanded.

NA	NA	TRBJ2-7	TRBV6-2/TRBV6-3	TGTGCCAGCAGTTACTCTCCCCGGAGCGTCAGCTCCTACGAGCAGTACTTC	CASSYSPRSVSSYEQYF
NA	few	TRBJ2-4	TRBV7-9	TGTGCCAGCAGTGCTTGGGGGGTAAACATTCAGTACTTC	CASSAWGVNIQYF
NA	NA	TRBJ1-5	TRBV27	TGTGCCCCCTGGGGGGTAGTCAATCAGCCCCAGCATTTT	CAPWGVVNQPQHF
TRBD2	few	TRBJ2-2	TRBV10-3	TGTGCCATCAATAGCGGGACTGTGAACACCGGGGAGCTGTTTTTT	CAINSGTVNTGELFF
NA	NA	TRBJ2-1	TRBV5-6	TGTGCCAGCAGCTGGGAGGCTTGGGCCGACAATGAGCAGTTCTTC	CASSWEAWADNEQFF
TRBD1	few	TRBJ2-1	TRBV10-3	TGTGCCATCAGTGGGGCCGGGACAGGAACGAATGAGCAGTTCTTC	CAISGAGTGTNEQFF
NA	few	TRBJ2-7	TRBV9	TGTGCCAGCAGCGTAGCTGCGGGGACCGGACCCTACGGCGAGCAGTACTTC	CASSVAAGTGPYGEQYF
TRBD2	NA	TRBJ2-3	TRBV7-2	TGTGCCAGCAGCTCGGGACTAGCCGGTGATGGGGATACGCAGTATTTT	CASSSGLAGDGDTQYF
NA	few	TRBJ1-2	TRBV6-1	TGTGCCAGCAGTGAAATCAAGGCAGCTAACTATGGCTACACCTTC	CASSEIKAANYGYTF
NA	few	TRBJ1-4	TRBV7-9	TGTGCCAGCAGCCCCACCGTGGCGGGGGAAAAACTGTTTTTT	CASSPTVAGEKLFF
NA	few	TRBJ2-4	TRBV29-1	TGCAGCGTTGTTAGTGGCAAAAACATTCAGTACTTC	CSVVSGKNIQYF
NA	few	TRBJ1-2	TRBV12-3/TRBV12-4	TGTGCCAGCAGTTTCGGCGGGGGTAATGGCTACACCTTC	CASSFGGGNGYTF
NA	many	TRBJ2-5	TRBV12-3/TRBV12-4	TGTGCCAGCAGTTCCCGGGAGACCCAGTACTTC	CASSSRETQYF
NA	NA	TRBJ2-7	TRBV12-3/TRBV12-4	TGTGCCAGCAGTTTCGGGGCGGCGTTCGAGCAGTACTTC	CASSFGAAFEQYF
NA	many	TRBJ2-5	TRBV7-2	TGTGCCAGCAGCTTAGTGAGGGCAGGGGAGACCCAGTACTTC	CASSLVRAGETQYF
NA	few	TRBJ2-1	TRBV29-1	TGCAGCGTTGAAATGGGTGTTGTCGGCGGCTCCAATGAGCAGTTCTTC	CSVEMGVVGGSNEQFF
NA	few	TRBJ1-4	TRBV11-2	TGTGCCAGCAGCTCAATGGGGAATGAAAAACTGTTTTTT	CASSSMGNEKLFF
NA	few	TRBJ2-5	TRBV5-1	TGCGCCAGCAATACGGGAGACAGGGATGCTTTGGAGACCCAGTACTTC	CASNTGDRDALETQYF
TRBD2	few	TRBJ2-1	TRBV4-2	TGTGCCAGCAGCCAACGGTTACTAGCGGGGGGGCTCAATGAGCAGTTCTTC	CASSQRLLAGGLNEQFF
NA	NA	TRBJ2-3	TRBV5-6	TGTGCCAGCAGCTTGGAGAGGGGGAGAGAGTATTTT	CASSLERGREYF
NA	few	TRBJ2-1	TRBV4-1	TGCGCCAGCAGCCAAACTAGGACTTGGGATGAGCAGTTCTTC	CASSQTRTWDEQFF
NA	NA	TRBJ2-3	TRBV7-2	TGTGCCAGCAGCTTAAGTAGACATGGAGATACGCAGTATTTT	CASSLSRHGDTQYF